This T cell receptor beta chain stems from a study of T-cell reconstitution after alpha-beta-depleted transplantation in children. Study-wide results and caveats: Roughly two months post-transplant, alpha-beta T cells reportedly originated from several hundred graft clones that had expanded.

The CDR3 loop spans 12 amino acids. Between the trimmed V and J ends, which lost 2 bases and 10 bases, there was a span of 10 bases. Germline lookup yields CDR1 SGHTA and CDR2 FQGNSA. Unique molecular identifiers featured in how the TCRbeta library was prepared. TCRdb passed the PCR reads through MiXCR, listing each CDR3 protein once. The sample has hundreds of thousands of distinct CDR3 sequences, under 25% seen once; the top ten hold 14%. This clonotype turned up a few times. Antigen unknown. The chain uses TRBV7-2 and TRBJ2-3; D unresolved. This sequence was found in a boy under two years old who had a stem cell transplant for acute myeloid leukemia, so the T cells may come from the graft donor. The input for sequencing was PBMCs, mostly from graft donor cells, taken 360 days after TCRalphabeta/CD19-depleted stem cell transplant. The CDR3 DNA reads TGTGCCAGCAGCTTAAACAGTTGGGCGCAGTATTTT. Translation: CASSLNSWAQYF.